This passage covers 5 T cell receptor beta chains from one sample sequenced in a study of T cell responses to AZD1222 COVID-19 vaccine. TCRdb's copy holds only in-frame clones and misses some; the assay was immunoSEQ multiplex PCR. Seen here are tens of thousands of clones, around 88% observed once, and the top ten hold about 6.6%. Source: peripheral blood, taken on day 0 of AZD1222 vaccination. The receptors come from an adult in good health.

The rearrangement uses TRBV5-1 and TRBJ2-1; 9 nucleotides match TRBD2. Germline V gives CDR1 SGHRS, CDR2 YFSETQ. The CDR3 has 17 amino acids. V lost 0 bases to trimming and J lost 4 bases; unmatched junction nucleotides: 8. The CDR3 DNA reads TGCGCCAGCAGCTTGGCCTTGGCGGGAGGGGGGTACAATGAGCAGTTCTTC. This encodes CASSLALAGGGYNEQFF.

This CDR3 is CASRRTSGGSNEQFF. For the CDR3, the DNA is TGTGCCAGTAGAAGGACTAGCGGGGGGAGCAATGAGCAGTTCTTC. This sequence joins TRBV19 and TRBJ2-1; the match to TRBD2 covers 14 bases. Germline V gene data show CDR1 as LNHDA and CDR2 as SQIVND (reference sequence). The ends lost 6 bases at V and 6 bases at J; junction bases unmatched: 4. CDR3 length: 15 residues.

The J gene is TRBJ2-7, the V gene TRBV7-9; D is uncertain. The CDR3 is 11 residues long. V lost 5 bases and J lost 4, with 6 bases in between. CDR1 is SEHNR, CDR2 FQNEAQ, per germline (reference sequence). The DNA for the CDR3 is TGTGCCAGCAGCGGTTCGTACGAGCAGTACTTC. Translation gives CASSGSYEQYF.

The rearrangement uses TRBV6-5 and TRBJ1-1, with D possibly matching TRBD1 (6 bases). Germline CDR1 reads MNHEY; CDR2 reads SVGAGI. The CDR3 spans 15 residues. The germline V and J ends were trimmed by 2 bases and 1 base, with 11 bases remaining between them. The CDR3 region is CASSYGGRGNTEAFF. The CDR3 coding sequence is TGTGCCAGCAGTTACGGGGGCAGGGGGAACACTGAAGCTTTCTTT.

This clone is a singleton in its sample. The CDR3 DNA reads as TGTGCCAGTTCTCAGGGGGCGAAATATGTAGATACGCAGTATTTT. Translating it yields CASSQGAKYVDTQYF. The gene calls are TRBV19 and TRBJ2-3; 8 positions match TRBD1. With 8 bases clipped from V and 5 bases from J, the junction kept 12 bases outside the gene matches. The CDR3 spans 15 residues. Germline V gene sequence: CDR1 LNHDA, CDR2 SQIVND (reference sequence).